This T cell receptor beta chain was captured by sequencing in a study of blood T cells in healthy people across ages. Findings and caveats of the study: The recorded TCR beta diversity per million T cells decreased in a roughly linear manner with age. Compared with aged donors, long-lived donors showed fewer expanded clones, suggesting selection. For the donors, CMV status was unknown and possibly confounded expanded clonotype changes.

Comment on this clonotype: Its antigen is not known.

The CDR3 length is 13 residues. The germline V gene encodes CDR1 SGHTA and CDR2 FQGNSA. V was trimmed by 1 base and J by 11 bases, leaving 14 bases between them. A sample-barcoded 5' primer and a J-beta primer mix were used in a second PCR of roughly 7 to 11 cycles. TCRdb used MiXCR to reprocess the 5' RACE reads, holding one entry per CDR3 protein. The sample consists of about 650,000 distinct CDR3 sequences, approximately 29% of them appearing once. This chain connects TRBV7-2 to TRBJ2-5; no definite D call. The receptor was isolated from a woman over 75 in good health. Sequenced sample: blood. Here the CDR3 DNA reads TGTGCCAGCAGCTTAGTACAGAACAATGAGCAGTACTTC. Translated: CASSLVQNNEQYF.